Listed below are T cell receptor beta chains from one sample, sequenced in a study of OX40 agonist ivuxolimab in advanced cancers. Method: immunoSEQ multiplex PCR; TCRdb's copy keeps in-frame clones and lacks some. The sample holds 45,000 to 65,000 clones, roughly 77% seen once. The material was CD4+ or CD8+ T cells sorted from blood, obtained in a trial of the OX40 agonist ivuxolimab. The receptors derive from an adult with an advanced solid tumor such as melanoma, head and neck, liver or kidney cancer. The CDR3 runs from the conserved cysteine through the conserved F or W. The D gene is left open where the match is weak. Only some rows state a clone size, as once, few, many or a class for expanded clones.

NA	NA	TRBJ1-3	TRBV7-9	TGTGCCAGCAGCTTAGGAGTAAACACCATATATTTT	CASSLGVNTIYF
TRBD1	once	TRBJ1-1	TRBV7-8	TGTGCCAGCAGCCTAGCAGGACAGGGGGCGAGTTTTGAAGCTTTCTTT	CASSLAGQGASFEAFF
NA	NA	TRBJ1-3	TRBV5-1	TGCGCCAGCAGCTTGTCGGGTTCTGGAAACACCATATATTTT	CASSLSGSGNTIYF
NA	NA	TRBJ1-6	TRBV27	TGTGCCAGCAGTTACTGGGGTTCCACGAATTCACCCCTCCACTTT	CASSYWGSTNSPLHF
TRBD1	NA	TRBJ1-2	TRBV7-9	TGTGCCAGCAGCAGAGGGGGCTCGGAAACTAACTATGGCTACACCTTC	CASSRGGSETNYGYTF
NA	NA	TRBJ2-2	TRBV4-2	TGTGCCAGCAGCCAAGCGGAAGCGAACACCGGGGAGCTGTTTTTT	CASSQAEANTGELFF
TRBD2	once	TRBJ2-1	TRBV18	TGTGCCAGCTCACCAGGCCGGGGGGGCCTTGATGAGCAGTTCTTC	CASSPGRGGLDEQFF
TRBD2	NA	TRBJ2-3	TRBV7-3	TGTGCCAGCAGCTTAGGGCTAGCGGGGGCCGGAGATACGCAGTATTTT	CASSLGLAGAGDTQYF
NA	NA	TRBJ2-7	TRBV6-1	TGTGCCAGCAGTGAAGCAGGGGGAGTGAGGATCTACGAGCAGTACTTC	CASSEAGGVRIYEQYF
TRBD2	NA	TRBJ2-3	TRBV7-2	TGTGCCAGCAGCCCCCTCGGAGGCGGGGGGGCAGATACGCAGTATTTT	CASSPLGGGGADTQYF
NA	NA	TRBJ1-1	TRBV7-9	TGTGCCAGCAGCTTAGAAAGACAGGTCAGCACTGAAGCTTTCTTT	CASSLERQVSTEAFF
TRBD1	NA	TRBJ1-5	TRBV6-1	TGTGCCACGCTAACTGGACAGGGATATCAGCCCCAGCATTTT	CATLTGQGYQPQHF
TRBD2	NA	TRBJ2-2	TRBV2	TGTGCCAGCAGTGTCTGGGCGGGGGGGACCGGGGAGCTGTTTTTT	CASSVWAGGTGELFF
TRBD2	NA	TRBJ2-5	TRBV5-1	TGCGCCAGCAGTACGCGCGGGGGACTCCAAGAGACCCAGTACTTC	CASSTRGGLQETQYF
NA	few	TRBJ1-4	TRBV7-3	TGTGCCAGCAGCTACCTCCCTGGGGGGGAGGAACGGGATGAAAAACTGTTTTTT	CASSYLPGGEERDEKLFF
TRBD2	once	TRBJ2-7	TRBV5-1	TGCGCCAGCAGCCGAATTGGGAGTAGCGGGGGGCCCCACGAGCAGTACTTC	CASSRIGSSGGPHEQYF
NA	NA	TRBJ1-2	TRBV4-1	TGCGCCAGCAGCCAAGATGACAGGCGGGGTGGCTATACCTTC	CASSQDDRRGGYTF
TRBD2	NA	TRBJ2-7	TRBV4-2	TGTGCCAGCAGCCAAGAGGAGGGACTAGCGGGGGTGGACGAGCAGTACTTC	CASSQEEGLAGVDEQYF
TRBD1	NA	TRBJ2-1	TRBV5-1	TGCGCCAGCAGCTTTGGGCAGGGGGTTGATGAGCAGTTCTTC	CASSFGQGVDEQFF
TRBD1	NA	TRBJ1-1	TRBV19	TGTGCCAGTACCACCACAGGGGGGCTGAACACTGAAGCTTTCTTT	CASTTTGGLNTEAFF
TRBD1	NA	TRBJ1-4	TRBV6-1	TGTGCCAGCAGCCAGGGGGGCAGTCTGAATGAAAAACTGTTTTTT	CASSQGGSLNEKLFF
NA	NA	TRBJ2-1	TRBV7-8	TGTGCCAGCAGCTGGGGACCGGGACTCTCGGAGCAGTTCTTC	CASSWGPGLSEQFF
NA	NA	TRBJ2-3	TRBV9	TGTGCCAGCAGCCGAATTGGCACAGATACGCAGTATTTT	CASSRIGTDTQYF
TRBD1	NA	TRBJ1-2	TRBV5-1	TGCGCCAGCAGCTCTGACAGGGGGTACGACTATGGCTACACCTTC	CASSSDRGYDYGYTF
TRBD1	few	TRBJ1-5	TRBV6-4	TGTGCCAGCAGTGAGGGACAGGGGCCGGGACAGCCCCAGCATTTT	CASSEGQGPGQPQHF
NA	NA	TRBJ1-1	TRBV2	TGTGCCAGCACCGCGGATGGGAACACTGAAGCTTTCTTT	CASTADGNTEAFF
NA	NA	TRBJ2-7	TRBV5-5	TGTGCCAGCAGCCAAACTCGACAGGCCTCCTACGAGCAGTACTTC	CASSQTRQASYEQYF
NA	NA	TRBJ2-4	TRBV6-6	TGTGCCAGCAGTTACTCGGAAAACATTCAGTACTTC	CASSYSENIQYF
NA	NA	TRBJ1-1	TRBV28	TGTGCCAGCAGTTCGACAGCTATGAACACTGAAGCTTTCTTT	CASSSTAMNTEAFF
NA	NA	TRBJ1-2	TRBV7-9	TGTGCCAGCAGCTTAGAGTTGGGGCGTGCGGGGGGTCAAGGCTACACCTTC	CASSLELGRAGGQGYTF
NA	NA	TRBJ1-6	TRBV6-1	TGTGCCAGCAGTTGGGCTAATTCACCCCTCCACTTT	CASSWANSPLHF
NA	NA	TRBJ1-1	TRBV4-1	TGCGCCAGCAGCCGAGACGACAGGCGGACTGAAGCTTTCTTT	CASSRDDRRTEAFF
TRBD2	few	TRBJ2-3	TRBV4-1	TGCGCCAGCAGCCAGGGAGCGGGGGACACAGATACGCAGTATTTT	CASSQGAGDTDTQYF
NA	NA	TRBJ2-1	TRBV7-2	TGTGCCAGCAGAAACGGAGGGGGCGTTTTTAATGAGCAGTTCTTC	CASRNGGGVFNEQFF
TRBD1	NA	TRBJ1-6	TRBV6-5	TGTGCCAGCAGTGCCCGGGACAGTAATTCACCCCTCCACTTT	CASSARDSNSPLHF
TRBD2	NA	TRBJ2-7	TRBV6-6	TGTGCCAGCACCAAGGGGCGGGGGGGCGACGTACGCGAGCAGTACTTC	CASTKGRGGDVREQYF
NA	few	TRBJ1-4	TRBV19	TGTGCCAGTAGTATAGGGGTAGGGCGGCGAGAAAAACTGTTTTTT	CASSIGVGRREKLFF
TRBD2	NA	TRBJ2-5	TRBV9	TGTGCCAGCAGCGTAGGAGATAGCGGGGGGATCCAAGAGACCCAGTACTTC	CASSVGDSGGIQETQYF
NA	NA	TRBJ1-3	TRBV5-5	TGTGCCAGCAGCTTGCTGCCAGCCACTGGAAACACCATATATTTT	CASSLLPATGNTIYF
NA	NA	TRBJ1-3	TRBV5-1	TGCGCCAGCAGCTTGGATGCCTCTGGAAACACCATATATTTT	CASSLDASGNTIYF
NA	NA	TRBJ2-5	TRBV10-3	TGTGCCATCAGTGAAAGTCTGTCGGAAGAGACCCAGTACTTC	CAISESLSEETQYF
NA	NA	TRBJ1-3	TRBV5-1	TGCGCCAGCAGCTTGAGCGGAGGGGATTTTGGAACTGGAAACACCATATATTTT	CASSLSGGDFGTGNTIYF
NA	NA	TRBJ2-5	TRBV5-8	TGTGCCAGCAGCCTTTCGACACGCTCAGCACAAGAGACCCAGTACTTC	CASSLSTRSAQETQYF
TRBD1	NA	TRBJ2-5	TRBV5-1	TGCGCCAGCAGACTCCCACCCGGGACAGGATTCGAGGAGACCCAGTACTTC	CASRLPPGTGFEETQYF
NA	NA	TRBJ2-3	TRBV2	TGTGCCAGCAGTGGGAGACGCGGGGCAGATACGCAGTATTTT	CASSGRRGADTQYF
NA	NA	TRBJ2-7	TRBV28	TGTGCCAGTAGGGGGGGGAACCGCTACGAGCAGTACTTC	CASRGGNRYEQYF
TRBD1	few	TRBJ1-6	TRBV29-1	TGCAGCGTTGCTCAGGGGGCGAGATCACCCCTCCACTTT	CSVAQGARSPLHF
NA	NA	TRBJ2-7	TRBV6-1	TGTGCCAGCAGTGCCCGACTAGAGTGGAACTACGAGCAGTACTTC	CASSARLEWNYEQYF
NA	NA	TRBJ2-2	TRBV14	TGTGCCAGCAGCCAGAGGAGGGGCCTGAACCCCGCGAACACCGGGGAGCTGTTTTTT	CASSQRRGLNPANTGELFF
TRBD1	NA	TRBJ2-5	TRBV19	TGTGCCAGTAGCAAACGCCGCGGACAGGGGCGAGAGACCCAGTACTTC	CASSKRRGQGRETQYF
NA	NA	TRBJ2-5	TRBV7-9	TGTGCCAGCAGGAAATCCGGGACAAAAAACCCGGAGACCCAGTACTTC	CASRKSGTKNPETQYF
NA	few	TRBJ1-2	TRBV10-3	TGTGCCATCAGTGAGTTAAGGGTGTCTTCCTTC	CAISELRVSSF
NA	NA	TRBJ1-2	TRBV5-4	TGTGCCAGCAGCTTGGGTGTCTTCTATGGCTACACCTTC	CASSLGVFYGYTF
NA	NA	TRBJ2-2	TRBV19	TGTGCCAGTAAAAAGGACAGAACTATCCTTACTAACACCGGGGAGCTGTTTTTT	CASKKDRTILTNTGELFF
NA	NA	TRBJ2-7	TRBV7-3	TGTGCCAGCAGTCGGGCCTATGGAGGGGAGCAGTACTTC	CASSRAYGGEQYF